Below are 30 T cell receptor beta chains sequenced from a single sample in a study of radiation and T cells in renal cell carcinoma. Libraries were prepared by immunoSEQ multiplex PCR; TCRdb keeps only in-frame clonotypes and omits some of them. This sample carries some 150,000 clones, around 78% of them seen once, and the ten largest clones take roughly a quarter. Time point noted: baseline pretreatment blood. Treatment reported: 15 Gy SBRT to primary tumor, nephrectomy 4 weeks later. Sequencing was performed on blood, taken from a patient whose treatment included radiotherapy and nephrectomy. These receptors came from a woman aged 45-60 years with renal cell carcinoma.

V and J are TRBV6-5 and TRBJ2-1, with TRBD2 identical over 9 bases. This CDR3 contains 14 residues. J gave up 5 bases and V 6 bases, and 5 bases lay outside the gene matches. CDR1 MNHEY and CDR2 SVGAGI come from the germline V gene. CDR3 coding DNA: TGTGCCAGCAGGAGACTAGCGGAAAACAATGAGCAGTTCTTC. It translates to CASRRLAENNEQFF.

The CDR3 spells CASSQSLDFQPQHF. As DNA, the CDR3 is TGTGCCAGCAGCCAAAGCCTCGATTTTCAGCCCCAGCATTTT. The chain carries TRBV28 and TRBJ1-5; no reliable D call. The germline V and J ends were trimmed by 6 bases and 6 bases, with 15 bases remaining between them. CDR1 and CDR2 (germline): MDHEN, SYDVKM. The CDR3 sequence is 14 residues long.

The CDR3 protein is CASSQDFGETQYF. The DNA of the CDR3 is TGCGCCAGCAGCCAAGATTTTGGGGAGACCCAGTACTTC. The chain employs TRBV4-3 and TRBJ2-5; D unclear. CDR3 length: 13 residues. Trimming took 0 bases from V and 5 from J, leaving 7 bases between them. Germline lookup yields CDR1 LGHNA and CDR2 YSLEER.

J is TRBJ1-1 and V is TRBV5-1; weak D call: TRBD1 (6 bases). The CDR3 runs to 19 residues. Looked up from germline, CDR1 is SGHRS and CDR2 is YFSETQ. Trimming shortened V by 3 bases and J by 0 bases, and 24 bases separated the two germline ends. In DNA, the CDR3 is TGCGCCAGCAGCTACCTCGCGGGTTCGGCAGGGGCTATGAACACTGAAGCTTTCTTT. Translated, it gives CASSYLAGSAGAMNTEAFF.

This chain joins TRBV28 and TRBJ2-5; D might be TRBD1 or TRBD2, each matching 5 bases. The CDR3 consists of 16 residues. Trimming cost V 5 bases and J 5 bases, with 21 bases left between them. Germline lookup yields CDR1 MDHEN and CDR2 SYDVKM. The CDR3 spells CASSPWDGRAEETQYF. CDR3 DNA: TGTGCCAGCAGTCCCTGGGACGGCCGGGCCGAGGAGACCCAGTACTTC.

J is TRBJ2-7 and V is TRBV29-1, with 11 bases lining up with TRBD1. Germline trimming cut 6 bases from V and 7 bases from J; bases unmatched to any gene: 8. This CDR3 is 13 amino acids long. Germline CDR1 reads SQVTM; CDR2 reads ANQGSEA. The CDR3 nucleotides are TGCAGCGTCGCAGGGACAGGGGGTTATGAGCAGTACTTC. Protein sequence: CSVAGTGGYEQYF.

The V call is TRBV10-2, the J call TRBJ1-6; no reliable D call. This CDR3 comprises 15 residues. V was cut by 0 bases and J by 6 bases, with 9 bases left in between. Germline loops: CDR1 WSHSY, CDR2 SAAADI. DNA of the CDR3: TGCGCCAGCAGTGAGTCTGTAGGGCGTAATTCACCCCTCCACTTT. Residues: CASSESVGRNSPLHF.

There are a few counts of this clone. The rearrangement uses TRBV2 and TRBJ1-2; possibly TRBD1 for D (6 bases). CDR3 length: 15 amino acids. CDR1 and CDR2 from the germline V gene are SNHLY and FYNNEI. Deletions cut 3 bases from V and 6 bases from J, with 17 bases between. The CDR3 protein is CASSETGWRQDGYTF. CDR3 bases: TGTGCCAGCAGTGAGACAGGTTGGCGGCAGGATGGCTACACCTTC.

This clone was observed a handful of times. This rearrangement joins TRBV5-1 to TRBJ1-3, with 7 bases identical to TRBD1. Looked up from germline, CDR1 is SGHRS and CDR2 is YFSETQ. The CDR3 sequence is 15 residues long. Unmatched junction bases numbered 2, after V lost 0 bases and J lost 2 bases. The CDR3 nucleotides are TGCGCCAGCAGCTTGGACGGGACAGCTGGAAACACCATATATTTT. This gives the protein CASSLDGTAGNTIYF.

For the CDR3, the DNA is TGTGCCAGCAGCTTAGTGACGGTTTCCGATACGCAGTATTTT. Translation: CASSLVTVSDTQYF. The chain recombines TRBV7-8 with TRBJ2-3; D remains ambiguous. Germline assignment: CDR1 SGHVS and CDR2 FQNEAQ. V dropped 1 base and J dropped 6 bases, with 11 bases sitting between them. CDR3 size: 14 residues.

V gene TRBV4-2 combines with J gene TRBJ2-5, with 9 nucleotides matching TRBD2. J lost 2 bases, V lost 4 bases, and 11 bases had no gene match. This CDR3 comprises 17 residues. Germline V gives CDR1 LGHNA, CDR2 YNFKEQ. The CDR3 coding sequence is TGTGCCAGCAGCCTACAATACGGCGGGAGGGTTCAAGAGACCCAGTACTTC. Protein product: CASSLQYGGRVQETQYF.

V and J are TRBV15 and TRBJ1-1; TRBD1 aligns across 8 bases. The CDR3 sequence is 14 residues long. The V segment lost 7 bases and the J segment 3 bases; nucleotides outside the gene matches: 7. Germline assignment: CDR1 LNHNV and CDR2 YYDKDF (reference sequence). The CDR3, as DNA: TGTGCCACCACCCAGGGGGCAGAAGACACTGAAGCTTTCTTT. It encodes CATTQGAEDTEAFF.

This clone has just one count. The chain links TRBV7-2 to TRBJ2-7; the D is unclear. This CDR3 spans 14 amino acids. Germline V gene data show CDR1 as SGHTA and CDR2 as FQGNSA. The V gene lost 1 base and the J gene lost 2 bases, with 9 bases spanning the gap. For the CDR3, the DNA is TGTGCCAGCAGCTTAGGCTCCCTCCCCTACGAGCAGTACTTC. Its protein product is CASSLGSLPYEQYF.

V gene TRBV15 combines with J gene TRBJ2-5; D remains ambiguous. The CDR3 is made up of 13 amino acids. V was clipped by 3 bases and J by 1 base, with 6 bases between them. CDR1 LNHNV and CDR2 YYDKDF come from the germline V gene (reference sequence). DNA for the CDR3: TGTGCCACCAGCAGGCAGCTCCAAGAGACCCAGTACTTC. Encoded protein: CATSRQLQETQYF. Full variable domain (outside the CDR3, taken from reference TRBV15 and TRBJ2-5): DAMVIQNPRYQVTQFGKPVTLSCSQTLNHNVMYWYQQKSSQAPKLLFHYYDKDFNNEADTPDNFQSRRPNTSFCFLDIRSPGLGDTAMYLCATSRQLQETQYFGPGTRLLVL.

The CDR3 is CASSQAVIFTDTQYF. CDR3 in DNA: TGCGCCAGCAGCCAAGCGGTGATTTTCACAGATACGCAGTATTTT. J is TRBJ2-3 and V is TRBV4-1, with D unresolved. The CDR3 is made up of 15 amino acids. Trimming cost V 1 base and J 2 bases, with 10 bases left between them. CDR1 MGHRA and CDR2 YSYEKL come from the germline V gene.

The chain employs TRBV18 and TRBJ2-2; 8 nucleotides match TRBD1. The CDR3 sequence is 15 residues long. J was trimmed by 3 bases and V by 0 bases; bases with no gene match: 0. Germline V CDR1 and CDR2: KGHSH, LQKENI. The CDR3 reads CASSPPTGDTGELFF. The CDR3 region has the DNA TGTGCCAGCTCACCACCGACAGGGGACACCGGGGAGCTGTTTTTT.

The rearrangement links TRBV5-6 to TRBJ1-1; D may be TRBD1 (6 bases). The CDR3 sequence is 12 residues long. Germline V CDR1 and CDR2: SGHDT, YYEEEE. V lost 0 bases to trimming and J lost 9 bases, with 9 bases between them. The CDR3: CASSLGQAKAFF. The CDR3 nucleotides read TGTGCCAGCAGCTTGGGACAGGCTAAAGCTTTCTTT.

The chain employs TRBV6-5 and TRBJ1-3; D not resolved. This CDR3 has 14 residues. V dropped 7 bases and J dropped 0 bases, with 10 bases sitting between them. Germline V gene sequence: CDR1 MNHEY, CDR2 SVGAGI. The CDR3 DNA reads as TGTGCCAGCACCCCCGGGGTCTCTGGAAACACCATATATTTT. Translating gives CASTPGVSGNTIYF.

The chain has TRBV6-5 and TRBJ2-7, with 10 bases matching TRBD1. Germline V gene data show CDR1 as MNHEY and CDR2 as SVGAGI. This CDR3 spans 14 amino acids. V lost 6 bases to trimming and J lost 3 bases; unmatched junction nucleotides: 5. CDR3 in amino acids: CASSRQGAFYEQYF. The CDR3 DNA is TGTGCCAGCAGCCGACAGGGGGCGTTCTACGAGCAGTACTTC.

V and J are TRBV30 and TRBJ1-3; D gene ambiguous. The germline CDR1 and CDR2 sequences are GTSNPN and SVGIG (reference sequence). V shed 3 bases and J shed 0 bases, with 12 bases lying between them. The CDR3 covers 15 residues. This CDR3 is CAWRGLMSSGNTIYF. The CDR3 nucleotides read TGTGCCTGGAGAGGTTTGATGAGCTCTGGAAACACCATATATTTT.

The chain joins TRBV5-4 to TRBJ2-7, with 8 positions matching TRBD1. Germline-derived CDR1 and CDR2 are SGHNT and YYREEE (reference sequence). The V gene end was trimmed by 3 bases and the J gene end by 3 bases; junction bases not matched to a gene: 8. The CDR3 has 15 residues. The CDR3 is CASSSQDRVHYEQYF. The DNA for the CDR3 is TGTGCCAGCAGCTCACAGGACAGGGTTCACTACGAGCAGTACTTC.

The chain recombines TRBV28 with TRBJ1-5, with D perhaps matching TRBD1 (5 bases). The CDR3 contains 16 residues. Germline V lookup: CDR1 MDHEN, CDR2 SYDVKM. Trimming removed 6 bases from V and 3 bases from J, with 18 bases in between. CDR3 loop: CASSSLFGGINQPQHF. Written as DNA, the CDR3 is TGTGCCAGCAGCTCCCTTTTTGGGGGGATCAATCAGCCCCAGCATTTT.

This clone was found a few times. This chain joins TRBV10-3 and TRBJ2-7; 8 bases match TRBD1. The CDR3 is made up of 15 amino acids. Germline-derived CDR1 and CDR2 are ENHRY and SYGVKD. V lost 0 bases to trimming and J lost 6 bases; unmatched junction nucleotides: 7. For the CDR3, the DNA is TGTGCCATCAGTGAGTCTTGGCAGGGGGCGAGCGAGCAGTACTTC. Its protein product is CAISESWQGASEQYF.

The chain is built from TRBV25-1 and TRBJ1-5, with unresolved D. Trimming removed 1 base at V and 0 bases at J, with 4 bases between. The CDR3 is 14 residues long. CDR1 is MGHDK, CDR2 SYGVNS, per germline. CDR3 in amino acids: CASSEWSSNQPQHF. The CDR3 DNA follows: TGTGCCAGCAGTGAATGGTCTAGCAATCAGCCCCAGCATTTT.

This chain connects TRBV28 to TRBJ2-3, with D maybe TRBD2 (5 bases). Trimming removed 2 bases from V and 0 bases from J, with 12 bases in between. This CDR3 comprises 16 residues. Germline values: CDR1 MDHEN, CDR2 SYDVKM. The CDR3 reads CASSLGLALSTDTQYF. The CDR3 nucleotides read TGTGCCAGCAGTTTAGGGCTAGCTTTAAGCACAGATACGCAGTATTTT.

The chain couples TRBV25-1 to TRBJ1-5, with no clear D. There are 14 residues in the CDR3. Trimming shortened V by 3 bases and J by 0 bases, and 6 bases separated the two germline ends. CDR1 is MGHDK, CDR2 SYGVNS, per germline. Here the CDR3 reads CASSDYVSNQPQHF. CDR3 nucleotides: TGTGCCAGCAGTGATTACGTTAGCAATCAGCCCCAGCATTTT.

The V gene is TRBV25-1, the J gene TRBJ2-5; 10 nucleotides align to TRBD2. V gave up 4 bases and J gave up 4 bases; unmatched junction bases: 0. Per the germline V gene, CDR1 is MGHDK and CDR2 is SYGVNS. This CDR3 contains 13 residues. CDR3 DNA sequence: TGTGCCAGCAGTGCTAGCGGGAGAGAGACCCAGTACTTC. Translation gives CASSASGRETQYF.

This CDR3 reads CASSPWGGAEYTQYF. The DNA of the CDR3 is TGTGCCAGCAGCCCATGGGGGGGCGCAGAGTATACGCAGTATTTT. The chain recombines TRBV7-2 with TRBJ2-3; D is possibly TRBD2 (7 bases). V was pared by 5 bases and J by 7 bases, with 19 bases between. CDR1 is SGHTA and CDR2 is FQGNSA in the germline V gene. The CDR3 consists of 15 residues.

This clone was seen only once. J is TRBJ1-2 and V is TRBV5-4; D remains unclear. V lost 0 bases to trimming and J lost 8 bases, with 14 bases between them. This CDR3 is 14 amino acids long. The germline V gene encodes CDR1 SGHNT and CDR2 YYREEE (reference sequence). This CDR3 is CASSLVGAGRGYTF. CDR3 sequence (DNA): TGTGCCAGCAGCTTGGTAGGCGCGGGCCGCGGCTACACCTTC.

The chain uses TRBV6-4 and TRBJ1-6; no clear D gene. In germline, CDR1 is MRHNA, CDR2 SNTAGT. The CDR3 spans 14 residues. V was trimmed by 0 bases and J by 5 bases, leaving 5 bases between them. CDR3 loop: CASSDSRDNSPLHF. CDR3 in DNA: TGTGCCAGCAGTGACTCTCGGGATAATTCACCCCTCCACTTT.